This T cell receptor beta chain was captured by sequencing in a study of radiotherapy plus CTLA-4 blockade in lung cancer. Study overall: Objective responses emerged in about 20% of patients, and 30% to 40% attained disease control.

Study-wide points: An expansion of tumor-derived TCR clones occurred in blood after radiotherapy plus ipilimumab.

CDR3 length: 13 amino acids. CDR1 and CDR2 (germline): MDHEN, SYDVKM. Between the trimmed V and J ends, which lost 7 bases and 1 base, there was a span of 10 bases. Notes on this clone: Its antigen is still unknown.

The protocol was immunoSEQ multiplex PCR, while the TCRdb copy is restricted to in-frame clones and leaves out a portion. The sample contains around 37,000 clones, roughly 70% of which appear only once. This sequence was found in a human donor with non-small cell lung cancer that progressed on radiotherapy plus ipilimumab. This chain joins TRBV28 and TRBJ2-5; D not certain. The sequences come from peripheral blood, collected from a patient treated with radiotherapy plus ipilimumab. The CDR3 spells CASNPDFQETQYF. The CDR3 DNA sequence: TGTGCCAGCAATCCCGACTTCCAAGAGACCCAGTACTTC.